This TCR beta chain was identified during a study of blood T cell repertoires in COVID-19 (TCRdb year 2020). General notes on the study: Samples from collaborators originated in the United States, Italy and Spain and spanned both the acute and convalescent phases of COVID-19. Deeply sampled blood TCRbeta repertoires from subjects exposed to, actively infected with, or recovered from COVID-19 were included in the dataset. A de-identified subject ID, COVID-19 status, age in years and sex were almost always included in the sample metadata. Where available, HLA class I and class II types were obtained from metadata supplied by the sample provider rather than from assay-based typing. The prospective study material was composed of cDNA or gDNA derived from T cells, B-cell-depleted T cells, or PBMCs. The repertoires were released in a freely available public database intended as a resource for research on the immune response to SARS-CoV-2. The samples were drawn from two sources: the first 160 participants of the ongoing ImmuneRACE study, and 1,000 to 1,500 subjects contributed by 6 global collaborators. The research as a whole found: How much clinical and demographic metadata was included differed by source and by participant, and the metadata was provided uncurated.

V loses 1 base, J loses 0 bases, and the germline ends lie 8 bases apart. From a lookup of the germline V gene, CDR1 and CDR2 are SGHRS and YFSETQ. Its CDR3 holds 15 amino acids, cysteine through phenylalanine. Only the CDR3 DNA stays, 45 bases, in frame from base 1. Points on this clone: Its antigen target is currently unknown. Base quality data are lacking; no much larger clone is found one base away.

The immunoSEQ Assay, a bias-controlled multiplex PCR, was used to amplify TCRbeta CDR3 regions from genomic DNA. The study's processing was this. The number of nucleated cells in each sample was estimated by amplification of reference gene primers within the assay. To quantify the absolute abundance of each unique TCRbeta CDR3 rearrangement, sequence reads were collapsed and filtered. Productive Simpson clonality was computed per sample as the square root of Simpson's diversity index over productive rearrangements. Here the immuneACCESS table is served through TCRdb, limited to in-frame sequences with V and J called. Missing clones are a known gap in these copies; in checked studies unresolved V genes cover under half, and the rest lacks a known reason. The V and J calls and the clone size are those of that table, but D and trimming were determined from the DNA. The sample includes about 310,000 clones, with nearly 90% observed a single time. Of the sample, approximately 4% falls within the top ten clones.

In the prospective study, participants were roughly 18 to 100 years old, resided in fewer than 25 geographic areas of the United States, and were enrolled through a virtual design. In the prospective study, cohorts were assigned on the basis of participant-reported clinical history obtained from a screening survey and a study questionnaire. In the prospective study, mobile phlebotomists collected whole blood, serum and a nasopharyngeal or oropharyngeal swab from each participant. Additional blood draws and questionnaires over an approximately 2-month period could optionally be provided by prospective study participants. Before DNA extraction, blood samples from the prospective study were shipped at room temperature or frozen.

The rearrangement combines TRBV5-1 with TRBJ1-5, with no reliable assignment of the D segment. The sample consisted of PBMCs or T cells enriched from blood (not recorded which). The sequence came from a woman under 30 with acute COVID-19. The encoded CDR3 is CASSLFPGSNQPQHF. The DNA sequence is as follows: TGCGCCAGCAGCTTGTTCCCAGGTAGCAATCAGCCCCAGCATTTT.